This record looks at one TCR beta chain sequence and its context. Its antigen is unidentified. The time point was: recipient sample about 28 days before transplant, after cytoreduction. The data belong to a study of T cell clonotyping in hematopoietic cell transplantation. Study-level points and caveats: At the given depth, recipient repertoires were over 95% de novo clonotypes.

The repertoire was sequenced with immunoSEQ multiplex PCR; TCRdb's copy has only in-frame clones and lacks some. In the table there are tens of thousands of clones, about nine tenths of which are singletons. The specimen was peripheral blood mononuclear cells, collected before stem cell transplant. This TCR came from a man younger than 35 with biphenotypic leukemia. Some clones in this sample may be carry-over from other donors' samples.

This CDR3 is CACERNTEAFF. For the CDR3, the DNA is TGTGCCTGCGAGAGGAACACTGAAGCTTTCTTT. The chain has TRBV30 and TRBJ1-1; D ambiguous. V lost 6 bases to trimming and J lost 1 base, with 6 bases between them. The CDR3 extends over 11 amino acids. Germline CDR1 GTSNPN, CDR2 SVGIG (reference sequence). Supplemented by reference TRBV30 and TRBJ1-1, the full variable domain reads SQTIHQWPATLVQPVGSPLSLECTVEGTSNPNLYWYRQAAGRGLQLLFYSVGIGQISSEVPQNLSASRPQDRQFILSSKKLLLSDSGFYLCACERNTEAFFGQGTRLTVV.